The 32 T cell receptor beta chains below come from one sample, sequenced in a study of shared clonotypes between healthy human individuals. The table came from immunoSEQ multiplex PCR; TCRdb's copy has only in-frame clones and leaves some out. The sample lists approximately 460,000 clones, roughly three quarters seen once, with around 13% in the top ten. The material sequenced was PBMCs. The receptors stem from a woman aged 35 to 49 in good health. Some clones in this sample may be carry-over from other donors' samples.

The chain joins TRBV6-5 to TRBJ2-5; perhaps D is TRBD1 or TRBD2 (5 bases each). This CDR3 spans 14 amino acids. V was pared by 6 bases and J by 3 bases, with 14 bases between. The germline gives CDR1 MNHEY, CDR2 SVGAGI. CDR3 residues: CASRRDAMKETQYF. CDR3 coding DNA: TGTGCCAGCAGAAGGGACGCCATGAAAGAGACCCAGTACTTC.

The gene calls are TRBV4-3 and TRBJ1-2; 7 nucleotides align to TRBD1. Germline-derived CDR1 and CDR2 are LGHNA and YSLEER. This CDR3 comprises 16 residues. Trimming at V came to 1 base and at J to 8 bases, leaving 13 bases not matched to a gene. CDR3 nucleotides: TGCGCCAGCAGCCAAGTTACAGGGGACGGGATTTGGGGCTACACCTTC. It yields the protein CASSQVTGDGIWGYTF.

This clone occurred a few times. The chain joins TRBV19 to TRBJ2-1; D uncertain. CDR1 LNHDA and CDR2 SQIVND come from the germline V gene (reference sequence). Trimming took off 5 bases at V and 3 bases at J, with 8 bases between the two ends. The CDR3 runs to 13 residues. The DNA of the CDR3 is TGTGCCAGTAGTCCGTACAGCTACAATGAGCAGTTCTTC. Translated, it gives CASSPYSYNEQFF.

The gene calls are TRBV14 and TRBJ1-4; D unclear. The germline gives CDR1 SGHDN, CDR2 FVKESK. This CDR3 comprises 17 residues. The V and J ends lost 2 bases and 0 bases respectively, with 13 bases between them. Here the CDR3 DNA reads TGTGCCAGCAGCCAAAGGCGAGGCGGTGCAACTAATGAAAAACTGTTTTTT. This translates into CASSQRRGGATNEKLFF. Variable domain in full (rest from reference TRBV14 and TRBJ1-4): EAGVTQFPSHSVIEKGQTVTLRCDPISGHDNLYWYRRVMGKEIKFLLHFVKESKQDESGMPNNRFLAERTGGTYSTLKVQPAELEDSGVYFCASSQRRGGATNEKLFFGSGTQLSVL.

Turning to this clone: This could be a read error, since a much larger clone is one nucleotide away. The V call is TRBV7-6, the J call TRBJ2-7, with D possibly being TRBD1 (6 bases). Trimming removed 1 base from V and 0 bases from J, with 10 bases in between. The CDR3 sequence is 15 residues long. Germline lookup yields CDR1 SGHVS and CDR2 FNYEAQ. CDR3 DNA: TGTGCCAGCAGCTTAGATGGACAGAGCTCCTACGAGCAGTACTTC. It encodes CASSLDGQSSYEQYF. The full variable domain, with the rest looked up from reference TRBV7-6 and TRBJ2-7, is GAGVSQSPRYKVTKRGQDVALRCDPISGHVSLYWYRQALGQGPEFLTYFNYEAQQDKSGLPNDRFSAERPEGSISTLTIQRTEQRDSAMYRCASSLDGQSSYEQYFGPGTRLTVT.

CDR3 DNA: TGTGCCAGTAGTCCCCGCCGAGGCGGCGGGGAGCTGTTTTTT. Translation: CASSPRRGGGELFF. The chain uses TRBV19 and TRBJ2-2; D uncertain. Between the trimmed V and J ends, which lost 5 bases and 7 bases, there was a span of 14 bases. Germline lookup yields CDR1 LNHDA and CDR2 SQIVND (reference sequence). This CDR3 comprises 14 residues.

The CDR3 loop is CASSLFLADLTGELFF. CDR3 nucleotides: TGTGCCAGCAGCTTATTCTTAGCGGACCTCACCGGGGAGCTGTTTTTT. The rearrangement links TRBV7-6 to TRBJ2-2, with a possible D match to TRBD2 (6 bases). This CDR3 contains 16 residues. Trimming stripped 2 bases from V and 4 bases from J, with 14 bases between. Germline V gene data show CDR1 as SGHVS and CDR2 as FNYEAQ.

This clone was picked up a small number of times. The rearrangement links TRBV5-1 to TRBJ2-2; TRBD2 aligns across 9 bases. CDR1 and CDR2 from the germline V gene are SGHRS and YFSETQ. The CDR3 is made up of 17 amino acids. Trimming at V came to 0 bases and at J to 2 bases, leaving 5 bases not matched to a gene. The chain's CDR3 is CASSLGGSGSNTGELFF. Written as DNA, the CDR3 is TGCGCCAGCAGCTTGGGTGGTAGCGGGAGTAACACCGGGGAGCTGTTTTTT. Variable domain in full (rest from reference TRBV5-1 and TRBJ2-2): KAGVTQTPRYLIKTRGQQVTLSCSPISGHRSVSWYQQTPGQGLQFLFEYFSETQRNKGNFPGRFSGRQFSNSRSEMNVSTLELGDSALYLCASSLGGSGSNTGELFFGEGSRLTVL.

This rearrangement joins TRBV10-2 to TRBJ2-7; D possibly matches TRBD1 or TRBD2 (5 bases each). V lost 7 bases and J lost 5, with 15 bases in between. Germline V gene data show CDR1 as WSHSY and CDR2 as SAAADI. The CDR3 has 13 amino acids. The CDR3 sequence: CASKEAGKHEQYF. CDR3 coding DNA: TGCGCCAGCAAGGAGGCAGGGAAACACGAGCAGTACTTC.

The rearrangement links TRBV7-3 to TRBJ2-6; D perhaps matches TRBD2 (5 bases). The CDR3 runs to 17 residues. CDR1 SGHTA and CDR2 FQGTGA come from the germline V gene. V shed 5 bases and J shed 0 bases, with 14 bases lying between them. The CDR3 nucleotides read TGTGCCAGCAGCCCTCTCGCGGGCCGCTCTGGGGCCAACGTCCTGACTTTC. Protein: CASSPLAGRSGANVLTF.

CDR3 sequence (DNA): TGCGCCAGCAGCGAACTAGCGGGAGAAGAGACCCAGTACTTC. Encoded protein: CASSELAGEETQYF. V usage is TRBV5-1 and J usage is TRBJ2-5; 11 bases align to TRBD2. The CDR3 consists of 14 residues. The V gene's germline CDR1 is SGHRS and CDR2 YFSETQ. With V trimmed by 4 bases and J by 3 bases, 2 bases remained unmatched. The variable domain in full, completed from reference TRBV5-1 and TRBJ2-5, reads KAGVTQTPRYLIKTRGQQVTLSCSPISGHRSVSWYQQTPGQGLQFLFEYFSETQRNKGNFPGRFSGRQFSNSRSEMNVSTLELGDSALYLCASSELAGEETQYFGPGTRLLVL.

The chain uses TRBV5-1 and TRBJ2-7; TRBD2 matches at 14 bases. The germline CDR1 and CDR2 sequences are SGHRS and YFSETQ. CDR3 length equals 17 residues. Trimming removed 3 bases from V and 1 base from J; junction bases left unmatched: 6. DNA for the CDR3: TGCGCCAGCAGCTCGGGACTAGCGGGAGATCGGTCCTACGAGCAGTACTTC. It translates to CASSSGLAGDRSYEQYF.

The chain combines TRBV7-6 with TRBJ2-7; the D is unclear. CDR3 length: 14 amino acids. Trimming removed 5 bases at V and 3 bases at J, with 14 bases between. CDR1 SGHVS and CDR2 FNYEAQ come from the germline V gene. CDR3 coding DNA: TGTGCCAGCAGCCGGCAGAACGAGAACTACGAGCAGTACTTC. It yields the protein CASSRQNENYEQYF.

The chain employs TRBV28 and TRBJ2-5; D is uncertain. The CDR3 consists of 14 residues. Germline CDR1 MDHEN, CDR2 SYDVKM. Trimming pared 7 bases from V and 1 base from J, leaving 13 bases between. CDR3 in amino acids: CASTTPRVQETQYF. The DNA of the CDR3 is TGTGCCAGCACCACCCCCCGAGTCCAAGAGACCCAGTACTTC.

The chain employs TRBV5-3 and TRBJ2-6; D is uncertain. TRBV5-3 counts as an open reading frame of uncertain function. With 4 bases removed from V and 0 bases from J, the gap between germline ends came to 20 bases. The CDR3 has 19 residues. CDR3 nucleotide sequence: TGTGCCAGAAGCCCATGGGTGCACCCCTTTTTCTCTGGGGCCAACGTCCTGACTTTC. This gives the protein CARSPWVHPFFSGANVLTF.

CDR3 sequence reads: CAIAGTSYEQYF. As DNA, the CDR3 is TGTGCCATCGCGGGGACTTCCTACGAGCAGTACTTC. The J gene is TRBJ2-7, the V gene TRBV10-3; a weak D match, TRBD2 (6 bases). This CDR3 contains 12 residues. The germline CDR1 and CDR2 sequences are ENHRY and SYGVKD. Trimming cost V 8 bases and J 1 base, with 9 bases left between them.

This chain connects TRBV28 to TRBJ2-7; 8 bases align to TRBD1. This CDR3 has 15 amino acids. The V segment lost 6 bases and the J segment 3 bases; nucleotides outside the gene matches: 10. Germline-derived CDR1 and CDR2 are MDHEN and SYDVKM. The CDR3 is CASSPPGGDVYEQYF. CDR3 nucleotide sequence: TGTGCCAGCAGCCCCCCAGGGGGCGATGTCTACGAGCAGTACTTC.

The genes are TRBV4-1 and TRBJ2-3; D may be TRBD2 (6 bases). The CDR3 is 15 residues long. Germline assignment: CDR1 MGHRA and CDR2 YSYEKL. The germline V and J ends were trimmed by 2 bases and 0 bases, with 9 bases remaining between them. This chain's CDR3 is CASSQWAGSTDTQYF. The CDR3 DNA is TGCGCCAGCAGCCAATGGGCGGGGAGCACAGATACGCAGTATTTT.

This chain links TRBV7-2 with TRBJ1-2, with 9 bases that match TRBD1. The length of the CDR3 is 16 residues. Germline V gives CDR1 SGHTA, CDR2 FQGNSA. Trimming at V came to 0 bases and at J to 6 bases, leaving 8 bases not matched to a gene. The CDR3 sequence is CASSLAGTGNADGYTF. The CDR3, as DNA: TGTGCCAGCAGCTTAGCCGGGACAGGGAACGCCGATGGCTACACCTTC.

The rearrangement joins TRBV28 to TRBJ1-5; the D is unclear. The germline V gene has CDR1 MDHEN and CDR2 SYDVKM. The CDR3 has 15 amino acids. The V end lost 5 bases, the J end lost 2 bases, and 13 bases lay between the germline ends. As DNA, the CDR3 is TGTGCCAGCAGTCCGCCCGGTATGGGCAATCAGCCCCAGCATTTT. Its translation: CASSPPGMGNQPQHF.

This chain links TRBV2 with TRBJ1-2, with D unresolved. V shed 7 bases and J shed 4 bases, with 13 bases lying between them. CDR3 length equals 13 residues. Germline loops: CDR1 SNHLY, CDR2 FYNNEI. The CDR3 reads CASTFDGFYGYTF. The CDR3 DNA reads TGTGCCAGCACTTTCGACGGATTCTATGGCTACACCTTC.

The rearrangement joins TRBV29-1 to TRBJ2-7, with 7 bases aligning to TRBD2. The germline CDR1 and CDR2 sequences are SQVTM and ANQGSEA. J lost 2 bases, V lost 4 bases, and 11 bases had no gene match. The CDR3 covers 15 residues. CDR3 nucleotides: TGCAGCGTTGGAGGGCTAGCGGAAACCCCCTACGAGCAGTACTTC. This sequence encodes CSVGGLAETPYEQYF.

This chain joins TRBV30 and TRBJ1-2; D ambiguous. Germline V gene lookup returns CDR1 GTSNPN and CDR2 SVGIG (reference sequence). Trimming removed 2 bases at V and 8 bases at J, with 12 bases between. CDR3 length equals 12 residues. The CDR3 sequence is CAWSPEARGYTF. In nucleotides, the CDR3 is TGTGCCTGGAGTCCGGAGGCGCGGGGCTACACCTTC.

The V gene is TRBV11-1, the J gene TRBJ2-7; 12 bases map to TRBD2. CDR1 is SGHAT, CDR2 FQDESV, per germline (reference sequence). V shed 5 bases and J 2 bases; nucleotides not matched to a gene: 4. CDR3 length: 15 amino acids. The CDR3 nucleotides are TGTGCCAGCAGCCCAGGACTAGCGGGAACCTACGAGCAGTACTTC. Translation: CASSPGLAGTYEQYF.

Remarks on this clone: A far bigger clonotype differs at one base, so this is likely a read error. The sample contains more than one DNA sequence encoding this CDR3. The V gene is TRBV7-9, the J gene TRBJ2-7, with 8 bases identical to TRBD1. Losses at the gene ends were 5 bases for V and 1 base for J; bases not matched to a gene: 4. Germline V CDR1 and CDR2: SEHNR, FQNEAQ (reference sequence). The CDR3 runs to 14 residues. CDR3 coding DNA: TGTGCCAGCAGCCGAAGGACAGGGTCCTACGAGCAGTACTTC. Its protein product is CASSRRTGSYEQYF.

Concerning this clone itself: The same CDR3 arises from other DNA sequences in this sample as well. V gene TRBV7-2 combines with J gene TRBJ2-2, with a tentative D call TRBD2 (5 bases). The CDR3 spans 14 residues. V was trimmed by 1 base and J by 4 bases, leaving 7 bases between them. Germline V gives CDR1 SGHTA, CDR2 FQGNSA. The CDR3 is CASSLDRGTGELFF. DNA for the CDR3: TGTGCCAGCAGCTTAGATCGGGGCACCGGGGAGCTGTTTTTT.

The chain joins TRBV7-2 to TRBJ2-7; D is possibly TRBD1 or TRBD2 (5 bases each). The CDR3 runs to 16 residues. The germline V gene has CDR1 SGHTA and CDR2 FQGNSA. V was cut by 5 bases and J by 4 bases, with 21 bases left in between. DNA of the CDR3: TGTGCCAGCAGCCCTGAGGGGTCTAGACGGGTGTACGAGCAGTACTTC. Its translation: CASSPEGSRRVYEQYF.

The sample holds one count of this clone. A clone one base away is much larger, so this may be a read error. The chain joins TRBV11-2 to TRBJ1-1; D remains ambiguous. The germline V gene has CDR1 SGHAT and CDR2 FQNNGV. The CDR3 has 15 amino acids. CDR3: CASGLEPDVNTEAFF. CDR3 sequence (DNA): TGTGCCAGCGGCTTAGAACCAGATGTGAACACTGAAGCTTTCTTT.

The chain recombines TRBV7-9 with TRBJ2-2; 9 bases match TRBD2. Germline V gene lookup returns CDR1 SEHNR and CDR2 FQNEAQ (reference sequence). The CDR3 has 15 residues. J gave up 6 bases and V 5 bases, and 7 bases lay outside the gene matches. DNA for the CDR3: TGTGCCAGCAGCCACGGCGGGGGGGCAGCCGGGGAGCTGTTTTTT. Protein product: CASSHGGGAAGELFF. Full variable domain (missing parts from reference TRBV7-9 and TRBJ2-2): DTGVSQNPRHKITKRGQNVTFRCDPISEHNRLYWYRQTLGQGPEFLTYFQNEAQLEKSRLLSDRFSAERPKGSFSTLEIQRTEQGDSAMYLCASSHGGGAAGELFFGEGSRLTVL.

Here the CDR3 DNA reads TGTGCCAGCAGCCTAAGGGTAGGGGTGGCGGCAGATACGCAGTATTTT. The encoded protein is CASSLRVGVAADTQYF. V usage is TRBV7-3 and J usage is TRBJ2-3; perhaps TRBD1 as D (5 bases). This CDR3 comprises 16 residues. The germline V and J ends were trimmed by 5 bases and 4 bases, with 19 bases remaining between them. Germline values: CDR1 SGHTA, CDR2 FQGTGA.

The genes are TRBV11-2 and TRBJ2-1, with D possibly called TRBD1 or TRBD2 (5 bases each). This CDR3 has 15 residues. Trimming pared 4 bases from V and 5 bases from J, leaving 15 bases between. Germline loops: CDR1 SGHAT, CDR2 FQNNGV. The CDR3 sequence: CASSSRDAGDNEQFF. The CDR3 region has the DNA TGTGCCAGCAGCTCCCGGGACGCCGGGGACAATGAGCAGTTCTTC.

The rearrangement joins TRBV7-3 to TRBJ2-1; D is perhaps TRBD2 (6 bases). CDR1 and CDR2 (germline): SGHTA, FQGTGA. This CDR3 contains 13 residues. Trimming pared 2 bases from V and 7 bases from J, leaving 9 bases between. The CDR3 bases are TGTGCCAGCAGCTTACGCGGGGTGAATGAGCAGTTCTTC. Its protein is CASSLRGVNEQFF.